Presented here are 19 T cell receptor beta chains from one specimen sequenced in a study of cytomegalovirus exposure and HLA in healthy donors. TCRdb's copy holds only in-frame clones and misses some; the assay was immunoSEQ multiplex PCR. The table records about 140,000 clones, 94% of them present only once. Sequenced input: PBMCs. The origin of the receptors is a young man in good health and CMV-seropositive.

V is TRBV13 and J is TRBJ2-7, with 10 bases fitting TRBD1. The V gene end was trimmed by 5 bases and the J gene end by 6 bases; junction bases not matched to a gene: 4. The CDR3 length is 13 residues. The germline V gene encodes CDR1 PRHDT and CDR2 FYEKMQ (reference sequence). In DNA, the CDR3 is TGTGCCAGCAGCGAGACAGGGGGCCTCGAGCAGTACTTC. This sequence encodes CASSETGGLEQYF.

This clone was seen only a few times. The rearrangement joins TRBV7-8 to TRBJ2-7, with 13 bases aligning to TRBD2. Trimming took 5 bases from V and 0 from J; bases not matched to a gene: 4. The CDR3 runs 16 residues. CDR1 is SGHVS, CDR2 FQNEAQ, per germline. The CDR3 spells CASSARTSGSSYEQYF. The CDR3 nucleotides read TGTGCCAGCAGCGCCCGGACTAGCGGGAGCTCCTACGAGCAGTACTTC.

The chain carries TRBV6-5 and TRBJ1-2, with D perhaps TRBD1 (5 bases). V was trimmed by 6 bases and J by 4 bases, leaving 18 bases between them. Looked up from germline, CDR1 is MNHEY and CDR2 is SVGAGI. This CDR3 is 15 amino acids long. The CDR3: CASRTLALGLYGYTF. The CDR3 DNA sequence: TGTGCCAGCAGGACCCTCGCGTTGGGGCTCTATGGCTACACCTTC.

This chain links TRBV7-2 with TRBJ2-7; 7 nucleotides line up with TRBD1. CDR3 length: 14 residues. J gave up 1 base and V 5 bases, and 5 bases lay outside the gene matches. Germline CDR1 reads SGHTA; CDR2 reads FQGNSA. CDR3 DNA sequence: TGTGCCAGCAGCCGAGACAGGGCATCCTACGAGCAGTACTTC. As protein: CASSRDRASYEQYF.

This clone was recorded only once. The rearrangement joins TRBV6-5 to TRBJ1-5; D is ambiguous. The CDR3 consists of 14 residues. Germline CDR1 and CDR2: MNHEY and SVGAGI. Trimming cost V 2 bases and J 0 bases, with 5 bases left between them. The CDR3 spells CASSYPVSNQPQHF. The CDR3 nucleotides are TGTGCCAGCAGTTACCCAGTTAGCAATCAGCCCCAGCATTTT.

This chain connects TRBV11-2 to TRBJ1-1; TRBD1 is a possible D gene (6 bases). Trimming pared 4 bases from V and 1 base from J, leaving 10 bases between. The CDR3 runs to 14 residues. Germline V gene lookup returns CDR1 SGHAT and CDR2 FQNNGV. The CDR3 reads CASSSLTGNTEAFF. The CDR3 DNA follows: TGTGCCAGCAGCTCCCTGACAGGGAACACTGAAGCTTTCTTT.

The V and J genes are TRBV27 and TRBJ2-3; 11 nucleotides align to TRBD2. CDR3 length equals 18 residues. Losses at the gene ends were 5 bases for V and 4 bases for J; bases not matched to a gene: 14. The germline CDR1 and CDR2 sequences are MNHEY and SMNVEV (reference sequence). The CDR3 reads CASSPDPLAGARADTQYF. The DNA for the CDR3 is TGTGCCAGCAGTCCCGACCCACTAGCGGGGGCCAGGGCAGATACGCAGTATTTT.

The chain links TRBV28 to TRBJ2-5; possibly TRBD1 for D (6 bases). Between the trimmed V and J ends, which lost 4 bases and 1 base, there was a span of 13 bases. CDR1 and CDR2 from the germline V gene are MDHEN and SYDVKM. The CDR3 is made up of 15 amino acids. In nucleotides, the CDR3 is TGTGCCAGCAGTTCAAGGGGGACGTTCCAAGAGACCCAGTACTTC. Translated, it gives CASSSRGTFQETQYF.

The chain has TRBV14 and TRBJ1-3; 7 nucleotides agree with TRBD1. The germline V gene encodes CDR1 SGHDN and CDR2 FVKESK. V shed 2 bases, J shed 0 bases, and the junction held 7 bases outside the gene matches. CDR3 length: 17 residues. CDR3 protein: CASSQIRRTGSGNTIYF. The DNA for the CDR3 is TGTGCCAGCAGCCAAATAAGACGGACAGGCTCTGGAAACACCATATATTTT.

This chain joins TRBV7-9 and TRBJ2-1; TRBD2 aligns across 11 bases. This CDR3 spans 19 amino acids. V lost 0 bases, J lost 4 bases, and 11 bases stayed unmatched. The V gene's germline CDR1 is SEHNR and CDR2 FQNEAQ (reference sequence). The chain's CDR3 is CASSLARLSGREGYNEQFF. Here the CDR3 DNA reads TGTGCCAGCAGCTTAGCCCGTCTTAGCGGGAGGGAGGGGTACAATGAGCAGTTCTTC.

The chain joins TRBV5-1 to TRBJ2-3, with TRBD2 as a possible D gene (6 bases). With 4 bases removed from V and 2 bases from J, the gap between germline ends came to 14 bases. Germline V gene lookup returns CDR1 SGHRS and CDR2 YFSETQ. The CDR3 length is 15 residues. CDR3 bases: TGCGCCAGCAGCGGGGACTCGCCTTACACAGATACGCAGTATTTT. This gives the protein CASSGDSPYTDTQYF.

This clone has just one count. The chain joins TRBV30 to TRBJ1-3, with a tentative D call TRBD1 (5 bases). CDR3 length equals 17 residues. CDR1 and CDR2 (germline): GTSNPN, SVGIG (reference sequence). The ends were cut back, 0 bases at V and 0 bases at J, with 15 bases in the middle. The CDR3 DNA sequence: TGTGCCTGGAGTGTTTGGAACAGGTTCTTCTCTGGAAACACCATATATTTT. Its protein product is CAWSVWNRFFSGNTIYF.

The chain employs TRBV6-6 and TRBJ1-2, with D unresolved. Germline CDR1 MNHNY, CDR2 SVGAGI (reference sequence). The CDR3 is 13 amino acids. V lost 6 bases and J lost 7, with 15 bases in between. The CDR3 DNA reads TGTGCCAGCAGACCGGGGTCAAATCGTGGCTACACCTTC. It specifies CASRPGSNRGYTF.

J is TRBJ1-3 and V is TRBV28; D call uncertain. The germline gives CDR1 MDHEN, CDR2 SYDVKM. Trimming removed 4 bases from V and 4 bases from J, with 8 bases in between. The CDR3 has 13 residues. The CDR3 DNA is TGTGCCAGCAGTTCCCCCGGGGGAAACACCATATATTTT. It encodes CASSSPGGNTIYF.

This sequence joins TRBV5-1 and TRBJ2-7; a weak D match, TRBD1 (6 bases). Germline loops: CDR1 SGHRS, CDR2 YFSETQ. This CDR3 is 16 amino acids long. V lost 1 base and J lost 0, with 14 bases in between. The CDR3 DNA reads TGCGCCAGCAGCTTGACAGGACAGTCTCTCTCCTACGAGCAGTACTTC. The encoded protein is CASSLTGQSLSYEQYF.

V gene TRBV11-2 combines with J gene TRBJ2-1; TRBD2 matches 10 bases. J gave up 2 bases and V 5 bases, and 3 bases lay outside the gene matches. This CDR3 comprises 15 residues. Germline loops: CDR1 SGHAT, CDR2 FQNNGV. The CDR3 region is CASSQTSGPYNEQFF. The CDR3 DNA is TGTGCCAGCAGCCAGACTAGCGGGCCCTACAATGAGCAGTTCTTC. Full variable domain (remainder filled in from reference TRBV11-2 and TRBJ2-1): EAGVAQSPRYKIIEKRQSVAFWCNPISGHATLYWYQQILGQGPKLLIQFQNNGVVDDSQLPKDRFSAERLKGVDSTLKIQPAKLEDSAVYLCASSQTSGPYNEQFFGPGTRLTVL.

In DNA, the CDR3 is TGTGCCAGCAGCCTGCAGGGGGCTTACCCTATGAACACTGAAGCTTTCTTT. It codes for CASSLQGAYPMNTEAFF. This chain uses TRBV7-8 with TRBJ1-1; the match to TRBD1 covers 8 bases. The CDR3 length is 17 residues. CDR1 and CDR2 from the germline V gene are SGHVS and FQNEAQ. The V segment lost 5 bases and the J segment 0 bases; nucleotides outside the gene matches: 11. Variable domain in full (rest from reference TRBV7-8 and TRBJ1-1): GAGVSQSPRYKVAKRGQDVALRCDPISGHVSLFWYQQALGQGPEFLTYFQNEAQLDKSGLPSDRFFAERPEGSVSTLKIQRTQQEDSAVYLCASSLQGAYPMNTEAFFGQGTRLTVV.

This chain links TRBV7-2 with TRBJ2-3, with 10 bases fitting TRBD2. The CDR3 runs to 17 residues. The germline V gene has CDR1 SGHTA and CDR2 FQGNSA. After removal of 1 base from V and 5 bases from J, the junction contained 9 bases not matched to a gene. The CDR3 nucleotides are TGTGCCAGCAGCTTAGTGGTCAGCGGGAGGGGGGGAGATACGCAGTATTTT. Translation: CASSLVVSGRGGDTQYF.

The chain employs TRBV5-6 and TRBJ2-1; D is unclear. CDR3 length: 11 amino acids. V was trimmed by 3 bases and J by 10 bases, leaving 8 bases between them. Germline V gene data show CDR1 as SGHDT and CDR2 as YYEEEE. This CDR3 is CASSSVLEQFF. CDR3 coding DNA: TGTGCCAGCAGCTCCGTTCTCGAGCAGTTCTTC.